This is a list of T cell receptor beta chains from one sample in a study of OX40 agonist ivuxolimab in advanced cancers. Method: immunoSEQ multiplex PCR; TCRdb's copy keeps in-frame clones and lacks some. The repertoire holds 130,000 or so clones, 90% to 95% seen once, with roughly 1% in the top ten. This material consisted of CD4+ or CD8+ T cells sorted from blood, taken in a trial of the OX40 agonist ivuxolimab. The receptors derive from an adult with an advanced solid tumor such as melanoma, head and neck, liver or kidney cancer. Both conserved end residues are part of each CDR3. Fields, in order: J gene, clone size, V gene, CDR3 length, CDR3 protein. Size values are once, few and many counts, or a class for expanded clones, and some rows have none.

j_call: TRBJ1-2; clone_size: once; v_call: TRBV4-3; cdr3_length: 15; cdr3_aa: CASSQRQGERSGYTF
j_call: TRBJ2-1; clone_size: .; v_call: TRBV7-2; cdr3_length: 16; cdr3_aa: CASSLDRAGTRRQQFF
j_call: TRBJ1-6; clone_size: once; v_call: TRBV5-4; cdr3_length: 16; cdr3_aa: CASSLALTGGNSPLHF
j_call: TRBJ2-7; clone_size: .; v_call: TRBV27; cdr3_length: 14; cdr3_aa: CASRPRTVYYEQYF
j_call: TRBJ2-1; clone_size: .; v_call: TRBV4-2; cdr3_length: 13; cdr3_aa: CASSRGLRDEQFF
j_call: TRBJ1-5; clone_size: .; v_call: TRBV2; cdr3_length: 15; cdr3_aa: CASSEDPSFNQPQHF
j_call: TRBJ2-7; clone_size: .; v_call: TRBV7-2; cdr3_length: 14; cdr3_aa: CASSLVGGSYEQYF
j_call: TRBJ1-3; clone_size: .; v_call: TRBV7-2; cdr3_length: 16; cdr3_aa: CASSLAGPAPGNTIYF
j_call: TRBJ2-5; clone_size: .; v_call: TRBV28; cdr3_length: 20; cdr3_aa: CASSPLTAGRQTGAQETQYF
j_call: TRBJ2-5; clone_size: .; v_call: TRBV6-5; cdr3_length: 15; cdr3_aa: CASREIDRVQETQYF
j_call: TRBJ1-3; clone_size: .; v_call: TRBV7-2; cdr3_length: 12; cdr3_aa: CASSFTGNTIYF
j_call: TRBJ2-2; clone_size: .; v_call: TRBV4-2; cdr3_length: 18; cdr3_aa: CASSRPTGGAGNTGELFF
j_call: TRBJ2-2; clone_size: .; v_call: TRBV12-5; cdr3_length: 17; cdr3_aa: CASALVASGSVTGELFF
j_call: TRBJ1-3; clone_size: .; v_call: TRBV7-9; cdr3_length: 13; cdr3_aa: CTSSSGPRNTIYF
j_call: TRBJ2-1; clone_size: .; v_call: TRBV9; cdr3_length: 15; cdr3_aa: CASSPRLADYNEQFF
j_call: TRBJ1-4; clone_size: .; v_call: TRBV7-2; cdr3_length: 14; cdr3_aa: CASSLRTGWEKLFF
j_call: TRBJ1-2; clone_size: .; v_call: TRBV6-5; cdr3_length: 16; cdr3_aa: CASSYGAGGADYGYTF
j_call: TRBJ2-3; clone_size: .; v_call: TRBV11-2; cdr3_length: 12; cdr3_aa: CASSLDRDTQYF
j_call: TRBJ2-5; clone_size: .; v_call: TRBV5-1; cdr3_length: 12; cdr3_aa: CASSLIGGGQYF
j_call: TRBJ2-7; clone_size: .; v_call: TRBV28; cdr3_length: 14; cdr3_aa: CASSRGGDTYEQYF
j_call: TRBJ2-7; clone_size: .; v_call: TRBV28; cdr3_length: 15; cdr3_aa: CASSLPHGAGGEQYF
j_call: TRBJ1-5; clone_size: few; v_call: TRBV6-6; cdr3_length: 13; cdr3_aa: CASSWTGGQPQHF
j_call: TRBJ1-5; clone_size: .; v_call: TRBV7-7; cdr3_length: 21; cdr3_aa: CASSLGERAGQGATRGQPQHF
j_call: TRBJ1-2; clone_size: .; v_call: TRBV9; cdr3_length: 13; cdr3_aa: CASSGDGVYGYTF
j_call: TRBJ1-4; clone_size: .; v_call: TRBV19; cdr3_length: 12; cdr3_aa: CAATGTNEKLFF
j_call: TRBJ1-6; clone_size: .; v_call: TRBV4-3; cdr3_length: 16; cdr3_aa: CASSQGLGAVNSPLHF
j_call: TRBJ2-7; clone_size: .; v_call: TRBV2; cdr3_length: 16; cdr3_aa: CASRDTGFQSSYEQYF
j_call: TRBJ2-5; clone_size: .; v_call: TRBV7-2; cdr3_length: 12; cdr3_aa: CASSFWVETQYF
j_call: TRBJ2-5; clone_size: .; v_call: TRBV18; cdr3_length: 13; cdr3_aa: CASSPAGTETQYF
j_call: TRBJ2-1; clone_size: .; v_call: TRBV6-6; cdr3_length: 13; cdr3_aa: CASRLGANNEQFF
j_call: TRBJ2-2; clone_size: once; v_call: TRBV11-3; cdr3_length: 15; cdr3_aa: CASSLTSGVTGELFF
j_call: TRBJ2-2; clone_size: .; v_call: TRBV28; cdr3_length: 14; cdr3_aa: CASSRGFNTGELFF
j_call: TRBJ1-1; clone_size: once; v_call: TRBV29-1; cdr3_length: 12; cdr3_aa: CSGYRDTTEAFF
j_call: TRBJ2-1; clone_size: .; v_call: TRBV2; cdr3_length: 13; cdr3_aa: CASRQGLYNEQFF
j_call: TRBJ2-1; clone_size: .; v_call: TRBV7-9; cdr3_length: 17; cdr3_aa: CASSLVWSGSSYNEQFF
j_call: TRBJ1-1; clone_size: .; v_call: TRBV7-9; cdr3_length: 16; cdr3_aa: CASSPPPEEPNTEAFF
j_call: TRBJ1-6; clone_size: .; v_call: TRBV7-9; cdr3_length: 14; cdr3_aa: CASSLDLYNSPLHF
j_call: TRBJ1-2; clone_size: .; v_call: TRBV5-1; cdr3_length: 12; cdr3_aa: CASSLMSYGYTF
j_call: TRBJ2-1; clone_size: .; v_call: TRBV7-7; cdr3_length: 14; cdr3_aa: CASSPPSRINEQFF
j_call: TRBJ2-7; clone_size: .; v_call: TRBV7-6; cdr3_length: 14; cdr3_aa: CASSLGSSMNEQYF
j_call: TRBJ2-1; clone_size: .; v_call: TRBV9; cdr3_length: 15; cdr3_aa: CASSVDSGGHNEQFF
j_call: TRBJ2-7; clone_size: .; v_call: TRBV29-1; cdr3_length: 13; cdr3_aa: CSGQGQGGGEQYF